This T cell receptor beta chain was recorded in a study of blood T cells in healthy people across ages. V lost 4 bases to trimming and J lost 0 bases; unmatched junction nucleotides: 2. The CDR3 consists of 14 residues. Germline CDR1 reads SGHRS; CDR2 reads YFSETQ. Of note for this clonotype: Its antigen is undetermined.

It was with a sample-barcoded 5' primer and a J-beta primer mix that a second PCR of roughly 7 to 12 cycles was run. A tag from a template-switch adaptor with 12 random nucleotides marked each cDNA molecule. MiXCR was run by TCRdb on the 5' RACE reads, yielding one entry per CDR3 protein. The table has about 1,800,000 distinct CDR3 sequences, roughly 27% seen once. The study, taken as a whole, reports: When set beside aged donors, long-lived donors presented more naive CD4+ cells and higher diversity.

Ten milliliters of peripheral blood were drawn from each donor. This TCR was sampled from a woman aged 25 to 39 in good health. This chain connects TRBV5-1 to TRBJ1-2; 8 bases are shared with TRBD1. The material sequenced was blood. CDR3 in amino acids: CASSRGQANYGYTF. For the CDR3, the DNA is TGCGCCAGCAGCCGGGGACAGGCTAACTATGGCTACACCTTC.